This paragraph reports one TCR beta chain. The target antigen is unknown. The sample comes from a study of T cells after posttransplantation cyclophosphamide. Cells defined as naive were viable CD3+CD4+ or CD3+CD8+ and CCR7+CD45RA+CD45RO-CD95-CD27+CD28+. This related bone marrow graft donor gave peripheral blood on the day of marrow donation. The method was immunoSEQ multiplex PCR; TCRdb's version includes in-frame clones alone and lacks a portion of them. The sample holds fewer than 25,000 clones; approximately 97% are singletons and the top ten take about 0.15%. Findings of the study overall: After PTCy, TRB diversity resembled that of CNI/methotrexate controls. Blood and skin or GI T cell repertoires showed limited TRB overlap. Donor CD8+ memory clones often dominated recipient blood repertoires at later times.

This receptor was taken from a man aged 50 to 59 in good health, CMV-negative, and a related stem cell transplant donor. The sample consisted of naive CD4+ T cells sorted from PBMCs.

The CDR3 sequence is CASSWGTGGVTEAFF. The CDR3 region has the DNA TGCGCCAGCAGCTGGGGGACAGGGGGGGTCACTGAAGCTTTCTTT. This chain uses TRBV5-1 with TRBJ1-1, with 11 positions matching TRBD1. V was clipped by 3 bases and J by 4 bases; unmatched bases: 5. Per the germline V gene, CDR1 is SGHRS and CDR2 is YFSETQ. This CDR3 is 15 amino acids long. Variable domain in full (rest from reference TRBV5-1 and TRBJ1-1): KAGVTQTPRYLIKTRGQQVTLSCSPISGHRSVSWYQQTPGQGLQFLFEYFSETQRNKGNFPGRFSGRQFSNSRSEMNVSTLELGDSALYLCASSWGTGGVTEAFFGQGTRLTVV.